The 5 T cell receptor beta chains below come from one sample, sequenced in a study of cytomegalovirus exposure and HLA in healthy donors. The PCR had 60 Vbeta and 13 Jbeta primers. Profiling relied on immunoSEQ multiplex PCR, and the TCRdb table lists in-frame clones only, not all of them. This table holds over 200,000 clones, roughly 80% found once. The sequenced sample was PBMCs. The source of these receptors is a male donor in good health and CMV-seronegative.

The rearrangement uses TRBV7-9 and TRBJ2-3; TRBD1 matches at 7 bases. Germline V gene lookup returns CDR1 SEHNR and CDR2 FQNEAQ (reference sequence). The V and J ends lost 7 bases and 5 bases, in that order; junction bases with no gene match: 15. There are 16 residues in the CDR3. CDR3: CASIVFLDRVIDTQYF. The CDR3 DNA follows: TGTGCCAGCATCGTTTTCCTCGACAGGGTTATAGATACGCAGTATTTT. The variable domain in full, completed from reference TRBV7-9 and TRBJ2-3, reads DTGVSQNPRHKITKRGQNVTFRCDPISEHNRLYWYRQTLGQGPEFLTYFQNEAQLEKSRLLSDRFSAERPKGSFSTLEIQRTEQGDSAMYLCASIVFLDRVIDTQYFGPGTRLTVL.

This clone was seen a single time. V and J are TRBV15 and TRBJ2-4, with 11 bases identical to TRBD2. Germline lookup yields CDR1 LNHNV and CDR2 YYDKDF (reference sequence). The CDR3 totals 20 residues. The junction had 10 bases not matched to a gene; V was cut back by 0 bases and J by 0 bases. DNA of the CDR3: TGTGCCACCAGCAGAGATCTAGGGACTAGCGGTACTTTAGCCAAAAACATTCAGTACTTC. Encoded protein: CATSRDLGTSGTLAKNIQYF.

The V call is TRBV27, the J call TRBJ2-1; D gene ambiguous. CDR1 and CDR2 from the germline V gene are MNHEY and SMNVEV (reference sequence). The germline V and J ends were trimmed by 1 base and 5 bases, with 12 bases remaining between them. CDR3 length: 15 residues. The CDR3 protein is CASSLWRQLNNEQFF. As DNA, the CDR3 is TGTGCCAGCAGTTTATGGCGGCAGCTAAACAATGAGCAGTTCTTC.

With regard to this clone: The junction departs from germline at one end; a sequencing error may be responsible. Different DNA sequences within this sample yield the same CDR3. This chain uses TRBV5-1 with TRBJ1-1; the D gene is possibly TRBD1 (6 bases). The CDR3 length is 14 residues. From germline, CDR1 is SGHRS and CDR2 YFSETQ. The DNA for the CDR3 is TGCGCCAGCAGCTTCTGGGGGAGGGACACCGAAGCTTTCTTT. Encoded protein: CASSFWGRDTEAFF.

V and J are TRBV6-1 and TRBJ2-5; D ambiguous. Germline-derived CDR1 and CDR2 are MNHNS and SASEGT. The CDR3 has 15 amino acids. Deletions cut 6 bases from V and 1 base from J, with 15 bases between. CDR3 loop: CASSGLPGAQETQYF. In DNA, the CDR3 is TGTGCCAGCAGCGGCCTCCCAGGTGCCCAAGAGACCCAGTACTTC.